This T cell receptor (beta chain) was identified during a study of shared clonotypes between healthy human individuals. Study-wide results and limits: Sharing across four donors was seen in about 5% of naive CD4 clonotypes.

Naive CD8 cells comprised CD45RO-negative, CCR7-positively selected cells, excluding terminally differentiated effector memory CD45RA+ cells. In its sample, this clone was seen a few times. Antigen unknown. Trimming removed 5 bases at V and 8 bases at J, with 8 bases between. CDR3 length: 11 residues. Germline V gene sequence: CDR1 SGDLS, CDR2 YYNGEE. Profiling relied on immunoSEQ multiplex PCR, and the TCRdb table lists in-frame clones only, not all of them. The sample records hundreds of thousands of clones, 95% to 96% being singletons. Sequencing used naive CD8+ T cells sorted from blood. This chain uses TRBV9 with TRBJ2-1; no clear D. The receptor was isolated from a woman younger than 45 in good health. For the CDR3, the DNA is TGTGCCAGCAGTTACGGAGATGAGCAGTTCTTC. This sequence encodes CASSYGDEQFF.